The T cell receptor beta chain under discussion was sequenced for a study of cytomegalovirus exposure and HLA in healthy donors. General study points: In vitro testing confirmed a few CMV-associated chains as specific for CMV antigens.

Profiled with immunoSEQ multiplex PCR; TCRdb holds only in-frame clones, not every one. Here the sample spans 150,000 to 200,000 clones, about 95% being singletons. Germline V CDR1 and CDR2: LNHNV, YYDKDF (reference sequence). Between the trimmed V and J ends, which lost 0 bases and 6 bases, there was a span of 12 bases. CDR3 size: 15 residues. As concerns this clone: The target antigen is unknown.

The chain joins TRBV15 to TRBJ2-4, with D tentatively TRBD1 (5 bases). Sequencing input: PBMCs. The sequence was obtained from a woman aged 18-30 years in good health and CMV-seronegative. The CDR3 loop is CATSRESAQGNIQYF. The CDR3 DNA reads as TGTGCCACCAGCAGAGAAAGCGCGCAGGGAAACATTCAGTACTTC.